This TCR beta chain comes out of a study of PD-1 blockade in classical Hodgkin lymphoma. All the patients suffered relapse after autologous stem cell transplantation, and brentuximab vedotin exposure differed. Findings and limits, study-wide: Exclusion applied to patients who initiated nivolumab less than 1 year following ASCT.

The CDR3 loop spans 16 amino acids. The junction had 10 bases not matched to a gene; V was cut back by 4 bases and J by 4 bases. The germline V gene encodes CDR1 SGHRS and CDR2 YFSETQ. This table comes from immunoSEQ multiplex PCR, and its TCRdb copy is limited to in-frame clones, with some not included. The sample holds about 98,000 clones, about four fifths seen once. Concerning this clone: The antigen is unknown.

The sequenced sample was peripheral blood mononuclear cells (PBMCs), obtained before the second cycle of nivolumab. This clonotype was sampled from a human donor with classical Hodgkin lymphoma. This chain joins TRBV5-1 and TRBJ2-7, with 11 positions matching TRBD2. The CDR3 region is CASSPRGTSGDYEQYF. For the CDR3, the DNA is TGCGCCAGCAGCCCCCGAGGGACTAGCGGAGATTACGAGCAGTACTTC.